These 2 T cell receptor beta chains were all obtained from the same sample, sequenced in a study of OX40 agonist ivuxolimab in advanced cancers. The data were produced by immunoSEQ multiplex PCR, yet TCRdb's version contains in-frame clones alone and is incomplete. The data contain 55,000 or so clones, roughly 87% of them singletons. The source material was CD4+ or CD8+ T cells sorted from blood, sampled in a trial of the OX40 agonist ivuxolimab. Receptor source: an adult with an advanced solid tumor such as melanoma, head and neck, liver or kidney cancer.

The rearrangement joins TRBV6-6 to TRBJ1-6; a weak D match, TRBD1 (5 bases). Germline V gene lookup returns CDR1 MNHNY and CDR2 SVGAGI (reference sequence). V was shortened by 6 bases and J by 10 bases, with 7 bases between the two germline ends. The CDR3 length is 11 residues. In DNA, the CDR3 is TGTGCCAGCAGCGGGGGATCACCCCTCCACTTT. Its protein product is CASSGGSPLHF.

The V call is TRBV7-9, the J call TRBJ2-3; maybe TRBD2 (7 bases). The germline CDR1 and CDR2 sequences are SEHNR and FQNEAQ (reference sequence). This CDR3 has 15 residues. Deletions cut 5 bases from V and 2 bases from J, with 14 bases between. CDR3 protein: CASSPPGGYTDTQYF. CDR3 nucleotides: TGTGCCAGCAGCCCTCCGGGGGGCTACACAGATACGCAGTATTTT. Combining the CDR3 with reference TRBV7-9 and TRBJ2-3 gives the whole variable domain DTGVSQNPRHKITKRGQNVTFRCDPISEHNRLYWYRQTLGQGPEFLTYFQNEAQLEKSRLLSDRFSAERPKGSFSTLEIQRTEQGDSAMYLCASSPPGGYTDTQYFGPGTRLTVL.